The 5 T cell receptor beta chains below all came from one sample that was sequenced in a study of T cell repertoires in ileal Crohn's disease (dated by TCRdb to between 2018 and 2021). The library was produced with the immunoSEQ multiplex PCR assay. The immuneACCESS repertoire file appears here via TCRdb, limited to in-frame rearrangements. These files lack a portion of the clones; in checked studies, under half of the deficit traces to unresolved V genes, and the cause of the others is not known. The sample table holds about 18,000 clones, of which about 55% were seen once. The ten largest clones represent 6.5% of the sample. The sample consisted of ileal tissue. These receptors came from an adult with Crohn's disease.

The V call is TRBV6-4, the J call TRBJ2-3; 11 bases map to TRBD2. Germline V CDR1 and CDR2: MRHNA, SNTAGT. The CDR3 consists of 15 residues. The V and J ends lost 4 bases and 2 bases, in that order; junction bases with no gene match: 2. CDR3 protein: CASSAGLAATDTQYF. The CDR3 bases are TGTGCCAGCAGTGCGGGACTAGCGGCCACAGATACGCAGTATTTT.

This clone appeared once. The chain joins TRBV5-6 to TRBJ1-1; possibly TRBD1 for D (5 bases). The length of the CDR3 is 13 residues. Germline V lookup: CDR1 SGHDT, CDR2 YYEEEE. Trimming stripped 5 bases from V and 9 bases from J, with 17 bases between. This CDR3 reads CASRTTSLGQAFF. In DNA, the CDR3 is TGTGCCAGCAGGACGACGAGTTTGGGGCAAGCTTTCTTT.

The CDR3 nucleotides are TGTGCCAGCAGTTCCCCCCTTGTACAGGGGGCCCACGAGCAGTACTTC. It specifies CASSSPLVQGAHEQYF. The chain combines TRBV27 with TRBJ2-7; 9 bases are a match to TRBD1. Germline CDR1 is MNHEY and CDR2 is SMNVEV (reference sequence). J gave up 5 bases and V 4 bases, and 12 bases lay outside the gene matches. The CDR3 covers 16 residues.

The chain joins TRBV6-5 to TRBJ2-7; 9 bases are a match to TRBD2. Looked up from germline, CDR1 is MNHEY and CDR2 is SVGAGI. This CDR3 has 14 residues. The V and J ends lost 6 bases and 2 bases, in that order; junction bases with no gene match: 5. In nucleotides, the CDR3 is TGTGCCAGCAGCCCTGGACTAGCGACCTACGAGCAGTACTTC. It codes for CASSPGLATYEQYF.

The rearrangement joins TRBV10-2 to TRBJ2-7; D is uncertain. V lost 4 bases and J lost 6, with 13 bases in between. CDR3 length: 13 residues. Germline V gene lookup returns CDR1 WSHSY and CDR2 SAAADI. Here the CDR3 DNA reads TGCGCCAGCAGTGGAGGCCCCTGGCGCGAGCAGTACTTC. The encoded protein is CASSGGPWREQYF.